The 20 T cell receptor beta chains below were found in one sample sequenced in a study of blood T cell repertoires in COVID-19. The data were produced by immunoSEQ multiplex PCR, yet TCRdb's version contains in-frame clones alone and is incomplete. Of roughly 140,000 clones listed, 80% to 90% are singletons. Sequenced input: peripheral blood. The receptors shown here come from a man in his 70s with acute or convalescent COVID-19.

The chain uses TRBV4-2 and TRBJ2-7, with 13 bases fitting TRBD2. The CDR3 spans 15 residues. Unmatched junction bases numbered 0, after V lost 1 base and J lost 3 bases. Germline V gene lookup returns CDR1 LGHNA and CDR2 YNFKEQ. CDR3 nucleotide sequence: TGTGCCAGCAGCCAAGGGACTAGCGGGGGCTACGAGCAGTACTTC. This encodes CASSQGTSGGYEQYF.

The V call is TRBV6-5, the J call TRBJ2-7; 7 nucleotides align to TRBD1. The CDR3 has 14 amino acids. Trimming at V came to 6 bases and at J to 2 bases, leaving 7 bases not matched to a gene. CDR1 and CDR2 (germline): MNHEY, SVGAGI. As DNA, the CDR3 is TGTGCCAGCAGGATTCCGGGACAGACCTACGAGCAGTACTTC. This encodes CASRIPGQTYEQYF.

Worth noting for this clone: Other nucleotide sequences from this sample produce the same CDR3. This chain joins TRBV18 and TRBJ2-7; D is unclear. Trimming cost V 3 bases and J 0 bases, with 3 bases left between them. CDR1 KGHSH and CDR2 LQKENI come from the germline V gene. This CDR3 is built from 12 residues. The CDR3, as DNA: TGTGCCAGCTCACCGAGCTCCTACGAGCAGTACTTC. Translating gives CASSPSSYEQYF. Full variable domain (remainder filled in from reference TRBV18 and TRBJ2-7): NAGVMQNPRHLVRRRGQEARLRCSPMKGHSHVYWYRQLPEEGLKFMVYLQKENIIDESGMPKERFSAEFPKEGPSILRIQQVVRGDSAAYFCASSPSSYEQYFGPGTRLTVT.

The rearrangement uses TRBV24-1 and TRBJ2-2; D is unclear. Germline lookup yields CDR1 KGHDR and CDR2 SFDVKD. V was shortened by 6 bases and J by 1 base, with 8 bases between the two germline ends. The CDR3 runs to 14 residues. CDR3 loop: CATSPRVNTGELFF. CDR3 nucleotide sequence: TGTGCCACCAGTCCTCGGGTGAACACCGGGGAGCTGTTTTTT.

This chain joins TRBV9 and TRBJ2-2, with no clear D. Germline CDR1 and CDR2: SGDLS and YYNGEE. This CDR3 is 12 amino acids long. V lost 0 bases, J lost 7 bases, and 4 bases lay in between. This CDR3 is CASSVDFGELFF. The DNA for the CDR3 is TGTGCCAGCAGCGTAGACTTCGGGGAGCTGTTTTTT.

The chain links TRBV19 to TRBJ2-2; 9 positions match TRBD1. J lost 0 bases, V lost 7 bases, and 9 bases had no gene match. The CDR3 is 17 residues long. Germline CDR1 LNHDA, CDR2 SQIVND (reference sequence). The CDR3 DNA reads TGTGCCAGTAAACGGGACAGGGTTAGTTCGAACACCGGGGAGCTGTTTTTT. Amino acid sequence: CASKRDRVSSNTGELFF.

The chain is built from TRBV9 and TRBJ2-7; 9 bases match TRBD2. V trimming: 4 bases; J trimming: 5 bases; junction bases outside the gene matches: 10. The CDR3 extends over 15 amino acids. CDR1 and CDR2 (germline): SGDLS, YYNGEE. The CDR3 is CASSQGGTSFHEQYF. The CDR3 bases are TGTGCCAGCAGCCAAGGGGGGACTAGCTTCCACGAGCAGTACTTC.

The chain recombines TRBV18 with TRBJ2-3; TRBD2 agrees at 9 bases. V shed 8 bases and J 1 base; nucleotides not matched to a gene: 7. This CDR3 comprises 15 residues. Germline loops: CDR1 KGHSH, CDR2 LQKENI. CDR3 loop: CASRIASGGTDTQYF. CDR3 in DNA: TGTGCCAGCCGGATAGCTAGCGGGGGCACAGATACGCAGTATTTT.

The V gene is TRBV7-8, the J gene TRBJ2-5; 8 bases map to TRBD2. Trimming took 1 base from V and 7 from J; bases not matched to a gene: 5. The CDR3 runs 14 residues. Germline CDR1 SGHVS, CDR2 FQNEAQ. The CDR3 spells CASSLVAGSGTQYF. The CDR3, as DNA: TGTGCCAGCAGCTTAGTAGCGGGGTCTGGGACCCAGTACTTC.

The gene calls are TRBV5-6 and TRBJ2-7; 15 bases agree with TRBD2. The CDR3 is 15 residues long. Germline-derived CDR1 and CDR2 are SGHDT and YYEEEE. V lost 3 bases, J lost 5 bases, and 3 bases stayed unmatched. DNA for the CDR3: TGTGCCAGCAGCTGGACTAGCGGGAGGGCCGACGAGCAGTACTTC. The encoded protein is CASSWTSGRADEQYF.

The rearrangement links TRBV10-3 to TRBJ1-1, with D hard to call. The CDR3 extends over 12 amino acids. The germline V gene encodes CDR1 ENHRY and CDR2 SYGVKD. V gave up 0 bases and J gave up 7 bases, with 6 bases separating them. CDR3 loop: CAISESQFEAFF. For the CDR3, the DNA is TGTGCCATCAGTGAGTCCCAGTTTGAAGCTTTCTTT.

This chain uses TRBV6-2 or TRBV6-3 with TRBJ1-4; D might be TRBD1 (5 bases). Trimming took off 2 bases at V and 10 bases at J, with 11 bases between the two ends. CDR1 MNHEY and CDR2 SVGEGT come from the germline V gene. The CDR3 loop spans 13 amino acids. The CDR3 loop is CASSYGGGGKLFF. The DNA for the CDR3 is TGTGCCAGCAGTTACGGGGGAGGCGGAAAACTGTTTTTT.

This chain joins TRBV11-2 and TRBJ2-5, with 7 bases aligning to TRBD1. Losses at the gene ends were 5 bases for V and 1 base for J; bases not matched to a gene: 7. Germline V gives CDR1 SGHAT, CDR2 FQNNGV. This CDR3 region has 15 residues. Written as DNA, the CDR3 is TGTGCCAGCAGCCGAGGACGACAGGGCCAAGAGACCCAGTACTTC. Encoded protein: CASSRGRQGQETQYF.

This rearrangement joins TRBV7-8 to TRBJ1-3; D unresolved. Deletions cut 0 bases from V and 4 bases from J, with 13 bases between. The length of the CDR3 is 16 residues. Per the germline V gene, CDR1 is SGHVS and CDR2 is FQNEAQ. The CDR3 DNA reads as TGTGCCAGCAGCTTAGCGGGTTCGGGGTCAGGAAACACCATATATTTT. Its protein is CASSLAGSGSGNTIYF. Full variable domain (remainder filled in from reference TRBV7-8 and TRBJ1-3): GAGVSQSPRYKVAKRGQDVALRCDPISGHVSLFWYQQALGQGPEFLTYFQNEAQLDKSGLPSDRFFAERPEGSVSTLKIQRTQQEDSAVYLCASSLAGSGSGNTIYFGEGSWLTVV.

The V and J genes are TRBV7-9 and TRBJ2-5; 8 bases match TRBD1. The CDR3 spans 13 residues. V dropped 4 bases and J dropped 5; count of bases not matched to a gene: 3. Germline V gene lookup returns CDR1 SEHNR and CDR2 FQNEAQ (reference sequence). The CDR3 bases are TGTGCCAGCAGCTACACAGGGGGGGAGACCCAGTACTTC. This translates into CASSYTGGETQYF.

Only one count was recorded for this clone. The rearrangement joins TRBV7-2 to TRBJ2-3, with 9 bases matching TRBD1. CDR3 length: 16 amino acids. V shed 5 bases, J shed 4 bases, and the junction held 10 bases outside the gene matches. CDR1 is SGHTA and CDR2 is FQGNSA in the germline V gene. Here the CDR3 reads CASSQAGTGLPDTQYF. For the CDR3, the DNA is TGTGCCAGCAGCCAAGCCGGGACAGGGTTGCCAGATACGCAGTATTTT.

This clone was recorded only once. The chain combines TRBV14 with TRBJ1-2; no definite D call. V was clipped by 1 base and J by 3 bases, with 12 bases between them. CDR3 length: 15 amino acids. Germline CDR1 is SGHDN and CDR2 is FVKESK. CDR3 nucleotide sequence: TGTGCCAGCAGCCAAGCAGGAGGCGGCTACTATGGCTACACCTTC. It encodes CASSQAGGGYYGYTF.

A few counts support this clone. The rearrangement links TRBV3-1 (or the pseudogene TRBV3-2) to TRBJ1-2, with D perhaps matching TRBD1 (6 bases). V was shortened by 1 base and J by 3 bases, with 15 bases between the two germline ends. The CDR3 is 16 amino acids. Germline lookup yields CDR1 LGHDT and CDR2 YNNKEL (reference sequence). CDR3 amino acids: CASSQVGDTSYYGYTF. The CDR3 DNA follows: TGTGCCAGCAGCCAAGTGGGGGACACCTCGTACTATGGCTACACCTTC.

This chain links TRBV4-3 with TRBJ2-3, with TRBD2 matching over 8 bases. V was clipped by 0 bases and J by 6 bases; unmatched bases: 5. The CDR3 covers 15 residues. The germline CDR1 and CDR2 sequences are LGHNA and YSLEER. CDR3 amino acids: CASSQERTSRDTQYF. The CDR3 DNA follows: TGCGCCAGCAGCCAAGAGCGGACTAGCCGGGATACGCAGTATTTT.

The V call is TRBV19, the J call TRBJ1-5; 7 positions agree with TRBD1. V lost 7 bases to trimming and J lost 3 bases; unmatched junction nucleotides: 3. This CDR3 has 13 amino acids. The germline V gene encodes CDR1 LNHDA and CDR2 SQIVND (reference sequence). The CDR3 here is CASMGQFNQPQHF. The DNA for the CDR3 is TGTGCCAGTATGGGACAGTTCAATCAGCCCCAGCATTTT.